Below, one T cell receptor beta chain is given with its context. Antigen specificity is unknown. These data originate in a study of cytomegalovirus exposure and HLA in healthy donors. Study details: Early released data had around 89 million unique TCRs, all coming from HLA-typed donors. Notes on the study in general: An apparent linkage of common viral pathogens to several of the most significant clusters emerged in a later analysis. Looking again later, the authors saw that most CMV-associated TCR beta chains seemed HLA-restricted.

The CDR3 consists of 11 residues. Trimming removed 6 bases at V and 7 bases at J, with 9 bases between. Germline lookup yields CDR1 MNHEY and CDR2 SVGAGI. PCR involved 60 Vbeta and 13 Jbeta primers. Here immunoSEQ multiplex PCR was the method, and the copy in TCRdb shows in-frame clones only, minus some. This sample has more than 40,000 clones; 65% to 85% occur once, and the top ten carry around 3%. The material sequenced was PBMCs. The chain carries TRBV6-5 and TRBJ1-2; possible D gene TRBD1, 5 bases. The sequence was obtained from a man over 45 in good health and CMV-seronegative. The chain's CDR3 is CASRSGLGYTF. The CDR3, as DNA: TGTGCCAGCAGATCAGGGCTTGGCTACACCTTC.